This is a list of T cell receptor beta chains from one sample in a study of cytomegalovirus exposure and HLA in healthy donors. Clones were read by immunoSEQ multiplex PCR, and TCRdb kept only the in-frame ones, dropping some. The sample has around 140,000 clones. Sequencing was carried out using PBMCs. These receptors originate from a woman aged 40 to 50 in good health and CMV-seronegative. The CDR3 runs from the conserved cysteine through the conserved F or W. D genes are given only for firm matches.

CASSSLTGAKNGIQYF TGTGCCAGCAGTTCACTGACAGGAGCCAAAAATGGCATTCAGTACTTC TRBJ2-4 TRBV27 -
CASSFLRDYEQYF TGTGCCAGCAGCTTCCTCCGGGACTACGAGCAGTACTTC TRBJ2-7 TRBV11-3 -
CASSLSTGSGNTIYF TGTGCCAGCAGCTTATCTACAGGCTCTGGAAACACCATATATTTT TRBJ1-3 TRBV7-3 -
CASSFYRERNTIYF TGTGCCAGCAGTTTTTACAGGGAGAGAAACACCATATATTTT TRBJ1-3 TRBV28 -
CASSGVGKETQYF TGTGCCAGCAGCGGAGTTGGAAAAGAGACCCAGTACTTC TRBJ2-5 TRBV7-9 -
CASSGGTGNTEAFF TGCGCCAGCAGCGGGGGGACGGGGAACACTGAAGCTTTCTTT TRBJ1-1 TRBV5-1 -
CASSSGRNTEAFF TGTGCCAGCAGCTCAGGGCGAAACACTGAAGCTTTCTTT TRBJ1-1 TRBV5-4 -
CASSDDTTNQPQHF TGTGCCAGCAGCGACGACACGACCAATCAGCCCCAGCATTTT TRBJ1-5 TRBV9 -
CASSFYRGDYGYTF TGTGCCAGCAGCTTCTACAGGGGGGATTATGGCTACACCTTC TRBJ1-2 TRBV7-2 TRBD1
CASSTHRQGTTGELFF TGTGCCAGCAGCACTCATAGACAGGGGACAACCGGGGAGCTGTTTTTT TRBJ2-2 TRBV11-3 TRBD1